This note documents a single T cell receptor (beta chain) sequence. V shed 3 bases, J shed 0 bases, and the junction held 8 bases outside the gene matches. CDR3 length: 16 amino acids. Germline V gene data show CDR1 as SNHLY and CDR2 as FYNNEI. The sample comes from a study of blood T cell repertoires in COVID-19. Across the study: T cells, B-cell-depleted T cells, or PBMCs provided the cDNA or gDNA that served as material.

Data came from immunoSEQ multiplex PCR; TCRdb stores just in-frame clones and leaves some out. The profile covers 140,000 or so clones, with over 70% appearing a single time and about 1.8% taken by the ten largest. Sequenced input: peripheral blood. This sequence joins TRBV2 and TRBJ2-7; 7 bases match TRBD2. This clonotype was sampled from a woman aged 60 to 75 with acute or convalescent COVID-19. Here the CDR3 reads CASSDVAGAFSYEQYF. DNA of the CDR3: TGTGCCAGCAGTGACGTGGCGGGAGCTTTCTCCTACGAGCAGTACTTC.